A single sample gave rise to the 3 T cell receptor beta chains below, sequenced in a study of breast tumors, draining lymph nodes, adjacent tissues (TCRdb year 2016). Libraries were constructed by multiplex PCR. Instrument on record: Illumina HiSeq 2000. Through fastp at Q25 and MiXCR, TCRdb rebuilt clones from the public reads, retaining in-frame beta chains. Rows with one shared CDR3 protein collapse into an entry with the most common genes and DNA. This sample gives 150,000 or so distinct CDR3 sequences in total; 33% of them show up just once. Around 4% of the sample comes from the top ten. Lymph node samples were obtained from the axillary draining lymph nodes of breast cancer patients. The sequenced sample consisted of axillary lymph node tissue. The receptors were gathered from a female donor with breast cancer. Some clones in this sample may be carry-over from other donors' samples.

This clonotype was recorded at least ten times. J is TRBJ1-3 and V is TRBV3-1; D unresolved. The CDR3 totals 16 residues. The germline V and J ends were trimmed by 4 bases and 2 bases, with 15 bases remaining between them. The germline V gene encodes CDR1 LGHDT and CDR2 YNNKEL (reference sequence). In nucleotides, the CDR3 is TGTGCCAGCAGCCCCCATGCCGCCAGCGCTGGAAACACCATATATTTT. Protein: CASSPHAASAGNTIYF.

This clonotype was recorded at least ten times. The V call is TRBV6-1, the J call TRBJ2-5; 7 nucleotides line up with TRBD1. The CDR3 covers 15 residues. Germline trimming cut 3 bases from V and 2 bases from J; bases unmatched to any gene: 6. CDR1 MNHNS and CDR2 SASEGT come from the germline V gene. This chain's CDR3 is CASSDGRQGQETQYF. The DNA for the CDR3 is TGTGCCAGCAGTGATGGCAGACAGGGACAAGAGACCCAGTACTTC.

In its sample, this clonotype was seen many times. The CDR3 DNA follows: TGTGCCAGTAGTTCTGGACAGCCAGGAACCGGGGAGCTGTTTTTT. Translation gives CASSSGQPGTGELFF. The chain is built from TRBV19 and TRBJ2-2; tentative D call: TRBD1 (6 bases). V lost 5 bases and J lost 5, with 15 bases in between. The CDR3 is made up of 15 amino acids. Germline values: CDR1 LNHDA, CDR2 SQIVND (reference sequence).